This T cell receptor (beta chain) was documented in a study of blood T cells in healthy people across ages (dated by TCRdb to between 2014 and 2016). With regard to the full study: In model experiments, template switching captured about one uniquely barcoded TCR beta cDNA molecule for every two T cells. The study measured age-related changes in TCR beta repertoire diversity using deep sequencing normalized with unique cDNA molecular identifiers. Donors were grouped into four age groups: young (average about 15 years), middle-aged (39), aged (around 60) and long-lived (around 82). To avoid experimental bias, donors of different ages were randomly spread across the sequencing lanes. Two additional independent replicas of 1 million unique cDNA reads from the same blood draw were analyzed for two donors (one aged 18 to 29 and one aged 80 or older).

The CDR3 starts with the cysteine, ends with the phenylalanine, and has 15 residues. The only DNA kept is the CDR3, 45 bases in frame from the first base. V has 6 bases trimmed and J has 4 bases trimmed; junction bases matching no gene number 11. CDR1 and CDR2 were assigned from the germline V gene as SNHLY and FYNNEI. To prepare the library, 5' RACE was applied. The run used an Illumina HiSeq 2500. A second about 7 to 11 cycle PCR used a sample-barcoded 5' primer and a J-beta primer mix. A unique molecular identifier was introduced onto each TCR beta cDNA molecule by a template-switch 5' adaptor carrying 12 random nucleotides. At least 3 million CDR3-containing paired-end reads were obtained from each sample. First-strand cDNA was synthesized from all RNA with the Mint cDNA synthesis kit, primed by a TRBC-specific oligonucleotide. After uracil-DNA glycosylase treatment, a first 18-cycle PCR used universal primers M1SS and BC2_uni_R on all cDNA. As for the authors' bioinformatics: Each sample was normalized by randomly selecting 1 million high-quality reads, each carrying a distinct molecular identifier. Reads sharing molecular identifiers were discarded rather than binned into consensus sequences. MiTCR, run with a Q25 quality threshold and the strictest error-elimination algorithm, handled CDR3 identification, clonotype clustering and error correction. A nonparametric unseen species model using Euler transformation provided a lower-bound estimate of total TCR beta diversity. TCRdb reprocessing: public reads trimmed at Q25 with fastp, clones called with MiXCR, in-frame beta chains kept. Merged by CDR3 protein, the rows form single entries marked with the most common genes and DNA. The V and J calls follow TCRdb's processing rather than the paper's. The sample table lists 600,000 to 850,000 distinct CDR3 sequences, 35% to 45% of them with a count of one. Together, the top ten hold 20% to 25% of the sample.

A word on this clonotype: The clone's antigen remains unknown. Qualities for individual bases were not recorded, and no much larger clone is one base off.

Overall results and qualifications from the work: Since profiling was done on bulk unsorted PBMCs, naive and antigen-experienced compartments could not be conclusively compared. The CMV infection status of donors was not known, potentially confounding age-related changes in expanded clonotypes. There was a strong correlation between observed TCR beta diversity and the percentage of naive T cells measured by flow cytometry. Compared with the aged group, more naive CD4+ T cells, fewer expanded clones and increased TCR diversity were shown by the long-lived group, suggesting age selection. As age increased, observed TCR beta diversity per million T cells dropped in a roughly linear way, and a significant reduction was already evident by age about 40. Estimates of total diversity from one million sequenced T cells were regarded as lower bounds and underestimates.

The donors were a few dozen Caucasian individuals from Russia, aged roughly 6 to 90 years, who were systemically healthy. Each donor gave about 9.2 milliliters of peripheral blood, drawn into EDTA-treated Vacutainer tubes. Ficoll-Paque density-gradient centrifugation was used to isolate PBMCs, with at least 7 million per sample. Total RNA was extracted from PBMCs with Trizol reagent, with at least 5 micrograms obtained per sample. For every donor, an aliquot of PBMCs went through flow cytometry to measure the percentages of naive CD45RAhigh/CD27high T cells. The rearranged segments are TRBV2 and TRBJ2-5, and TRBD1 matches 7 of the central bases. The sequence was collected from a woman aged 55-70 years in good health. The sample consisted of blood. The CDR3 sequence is CASRGTGVRPETQYF. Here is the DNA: TGTGCCAGCAGGGGAACAGGGGTCCGTCCAGAGACCCAGTACTTC.